Sequencing of this TCR beta chain was carried out in a study of human T cells and chemical hapten exposure (dated by TCRdb to 2020 to 2022). In the study overall: For sensitization, 2% DPC in acetone was applied to a roughly 2 cm by roughly 2 cm area of upper inner arm skin. Patient blood was sampled pre-sensitization (week 0) and at 2, 6 and about 24 weeks after DPC sensitization. Twenty-nine alopecia patients gave blood for TCR sequencing at one to four time points (pre-sensitization, 2, 6 and 24 weeks). Most of the patients in the cohort were female, and the cohort covered alopecia areata with under or over 50% scalp involvement, alopecia totalis and alopecia universalis. Throughout the study period of around 25 weeks, patients also received therapeutic DPC doses to the scalp every week. In alopecia patients, the study followed how the peripheral blood TCR repertoire changed in vivo over primary and secondary sensitization to diphenylcyclopropenone (DPC), a hapten. The libraries were sequenced as a pool, and the TCR yield per sample differed mostly because of small variations in library volumes within the pool. Patch testing was performed on the upper back with Finn chambers containing 0.01% DPC, and the patch tests were scored after 6 days according to International Contact Dermatitis Research Group standards. Results and caveats for the whole study, not just this receptor: Compared with pre-sensitization or healthy control sets, expanded TCRs formed significantly more large CDR3 similarity clusters, which is consistent with antigen-driven responses. After repeated subsampling, the strength of the expansion versus patch-test correlation and the threshold at which it became significant changed. A positive correlation was found between the number of PT1 expanded TCRs and patch test score, with significance reached at thresholds 8, 16 and 32 but not 4. DPC sensitization did not change the number of TCRs with a frequency above 1 in 1000, and there was no evidence of changes in global repertoire structure. Because all patients had alopecia, a presumed autoimmune disease, the immune response of the patients might differ from that of healthy individuals.

The time point label of this sample denotes: patch test 3, about 24 weeks after DPC sensitization. The meaning of the sample's treatment or condition label: therapeutic diphenylcyclopropenone sensitization with weekly scalp DPC. Blood at each patch-test visit was drawn before the patch test was applied. To be eligible, patients had to be aged 18 to 70, diagnosed with alopecia and judged suitable for DPC therapy, while pregnant patients were excluded. Unfractionated whole blood was collected in Tempus Blood RNA tubes, and total RNA was extracted from that blood. Counted from cysteine to phenylalanine, this CDR3 has 13 amino acids. Only CDR3 DNA remains: 39 bases, in frame from the first base. The V and J ends are trimmed by 6 bases and 8 bases, leaving 16 bases between them. Via the germline V gene, CDR1 is SGHTA and CDR2 FQGNSA. Only a few counts were recorded for this clonotype. No cognate antigen has been identified for it. One base away there is no much larger clone; base qualities are not given.

Receptors were amplified or captured by RACE. The instrument was a NextSeq 500. During library preparation, unique molecular identifiers were attached to individual cDNA molecules so that TCRs could be counted quantitatively and reproducibly. For every blood RNA sample, sequencing covered both the TCR alpha and TCR beta chains. In the authors' own workflow: The median number of TCRs per sample was approximately 96,000, ranging from about 23,224 to 700,000. V, J and CDR3 annotation of the TCR reads was performed with the Decombinator software suite. Every sample was subsampled to the same number of TCRs (28,000) for the PS versus PT1 abundance plots. Expanded TCRs were defined as absent before sensitization and observed at least eight times at the 2-week time point. TCRdb cleaned the public reads at Q25 with fastp, built clones with MiXCR and kept in-frame beta chains. Each CDR3 protein appears once, grouped with its most common genes and DNA. Here the V and J calls rest on TCRdb's processing, not on the authors' analysis. Counted in this sample were some 180,000 distinct CDR3 sequences; about 25% of them appeared once. Roughly 2.4% of the sample lies in the top ten.

The sequence joins TRBV7-2 to TRBJ1-2; TRBD1 might be the D gene, on 6 matching bases. This TCR came from a woman aged 40-49 years with alopecia areata. Some clones in this sample may be carry-over from other donors' samples. Specimen: whole blood, collected in connection with sensitization to the hapten diphenylcyclopropenone (DPC). The CDR3 protein: CASSGGRGYGYTF. The DNA sequence reads TGTGCCAGCAGTGGTGGCAGGGGATACGGCTACACCTTC.